Reported below is one TCR beta chain. As originally analysed: Estimates of nucleated cell counts were drawn from the amplification of reference gene primers. The protocol was immunoSEQ multiplex PCR, while the TCRdb copy is restricted to in-frame clones and leaves out a portion. Clone size and the V and J calls come from that table; the DNA yielded D and trimming. The table has around 120,000 clones, approximately 82% seen once. This sample was included in a study of blood T cell repertoires in COVID-19. Study context: The origin of the acute and convalescent COVID-19 samples was the United States, Italy and Spain. Nucleic acid was either cDNA or gDNA, and it came from T cells, B-cell-depleted T cells, or PBMCs.

The CDR3 is 15 amino acids. V was pared by 3 bases and J by 3 bases, with 6 bases of the junction left unmatched. CDR1 is MNHEY and CDR2 is SMNVEV in the germline V gene (reference sequence). The receptor was derived from a man between 25 and 39 years old with acute or convalescent COVID-19. The chain couples TRBV27 to TRBJ2-3, with TRBD2 matching over 7 bases. Specimen: peripheral blood. The CDR3 coding sequence is TGTGCCAGCAGTTTCCGCGGGAGAGGAACAGATACGCAGTATTTT. This translates into CASSFRGRGTDTQYF.